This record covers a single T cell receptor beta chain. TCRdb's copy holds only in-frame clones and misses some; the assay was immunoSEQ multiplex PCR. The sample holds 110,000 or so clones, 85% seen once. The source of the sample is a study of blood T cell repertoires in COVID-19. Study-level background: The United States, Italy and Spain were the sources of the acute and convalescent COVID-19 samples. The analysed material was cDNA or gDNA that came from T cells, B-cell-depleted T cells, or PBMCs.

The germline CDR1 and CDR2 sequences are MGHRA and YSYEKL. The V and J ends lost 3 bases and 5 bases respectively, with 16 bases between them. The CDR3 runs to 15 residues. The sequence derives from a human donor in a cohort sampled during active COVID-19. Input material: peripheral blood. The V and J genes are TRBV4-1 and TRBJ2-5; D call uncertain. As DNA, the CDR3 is TGCGCCAGCAGCCAGGTTCTGACGAGGTCCGAGACCCAGTACTTC. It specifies CASSQVLTRSETQYF.